A single sample gave rise to the 25 T cell receptor beta chains below, sequenced in a study of blood T cell repertoires in COVID-19. The assay was immunoSEQ multiplex PCR, and TCRdb's table has in-frame clones only and misses some. The sample lists about 70,000 clones; approximately 92% were seen once. Sequencing was performed on peripheral blood. The receptors originated from a man aged 45-65 years with acute or convalescent COVID-19.

J is TRBJ1-6 and V is TRBV15; 10 positions agree with TRBD1. With V trimmed by 4 bases and J by 9 bases, 9 bases remained unmatched. The CDR3 contains 16 residues. Germline V CDR1 and CDR2: LNHNV, YYDKDF (reference sequence). The CDR3 sequence is CATSTSRDRGSSPLHF. CDR3 nucleotides: TGTGCCACCAGCACATCTCGGGACAGGGGATCTTCACCCCTCCACTTT.

This rearrangement joins TRBV7-2 to TRBJ1-6, with unresolved D. V was clipped by 5 bases and J by 8 bases, with 10 bases between them. The V gene's germline CDR1 is SGHTA and CDR2 FQGNSA. CDR3 length: 13 amino acids. The DNA for the CDR3 is TGTGCCAGCAGCGCAGGAATTTATTCACCCCTCCACTTT. Protein: CASSAGIYSPLHF.

The chain combines TRBV12-3 or TRBV12-4 with TRBJ1-5, with D hard to call. This CDR3 comprises 13 residues. Trimming left V 3 bases short and J 5 bases short, with 8 bases between. DNA of the CDR3: TGTGCCAGCAGTTTGGGAGGTTATCAGCCCCAGCATTTT. It is translated as CASSLGGYQPQHF.

This clone was observed a single time. The chain couples TRBV6-2 or TRBV6-3 to TRBJ2-5; D is possibly TRBD2 (6 bases). Germline lookup yields CDR1 MNHEY and CDR2 SVGEGT. This CDR3 comprises 11 residues. Trimming left V 5 bases short and J 7 bases short, with 8 bases between. CDR3 region: CASSPAGTQYF. The DNA for the CDR3 is TGTGCCAGCAGTCCAGCGGGGACCCAGTACTTC.

The genes are TRBV10-3 and TRBJ2-5; D remains unclear. V was shortened by 0 bases and J by 3 bases, with 5 bases between the two germline ends. The CDR3 contains 13 residues. The germline V gene has CDR1 ENHRY and CDR2 SYGVKD. CDR3 coding DNA: TGTGCCATCAGTGAGTCGGAGAAAGAGACCCAGTACTTC. Translated, it gives CAISESEKETQYF.

This chain connects TRBV5-1 to TRBJ2-7, with 9 bases fitting TRBD1. The CDR3 loop spans 17 amino acids. V trimming: 4 bases; J trimming: 0 bases; junction bases outside the gene matches: 11. Per germline, CDR1 SGHRS and CDR2 YFSETQ. The CDR3 DNA is TGCGCCAGCAGCCAATGGGGGACAGGGATCAGCTCCTACGAGCAGTACTTC. Its translation is CASSQWGTGISSYEQYF.

DNA for the CDR3: TGCGCCAGCCATGTCAGCCAGGGGCGAGTAGCGGGGTTAGGCACAGATACGCAGTATTTT. This sequence encodes CASHVSQGRVAGLGTDTQYF. The V and J genes are TRBV4-1 and TRBJ2-3; 8 bases agree with TRBD2. The V segment lost 8 bases and the J segment 1 base; nucleotides outside the gene matches: 23. The CDR3 runs to 20 residues. Germline lookup yields CDR1 MGHRA and CDR2 YSYEKL.

The rearrangement links TRBV11-3 to TRBJ1-1; D is undetermined. The CDR3 is 14 residues long. Germline V gene lookup returns CDR1 SGHNT and CDR2 YENEEA. Trimming took off 5 bases at V and 4 bases at J, with 14 bases between the two ends. The CDR3 nucleotides are TGTGCCAGCAGCCTAACTCGGGTCGGCACTGAAGCTTTCTTT. It encodes CASSLTRVGTEAFF.

This sequence joins TRBV7-2 and TRBJ2-7; 10 positions match TRBD2. This CDR3 has 14 amino acids. Germline V lookup: CDR1 SGHTA, CDR2 FQGNSA. V shed 5 bases, J shed 7 bases, and the junction held 8 bases outside the gene matches. Here the CDR3 DNA reads TGTGCCAGCAGCCCGCGGACTAGCGGCAGAGAGCAGTACTTC. Protein sequence: CASSPRTSGREQYF.

This chain connects TRBV29-1 to TRBJ2-5; D is uncertain. Deletions cut 3 bases from V and 7 bases from J, with 3 bases between. CDR3 length: 9 residues. Germline CDR1 and CDR2: SQVTM and ANQGSEA. CDR3 sequence (DNA): TGCAGCGTTGACGGGACCCAGTACTTC. Its protein is CSVDGTQYF.

The V and J genes are TRBV28 and TRBJ2-1; no clear D. Trimming left V 4 bases short and J 7 bases short, with 17 bases between. Germline V gives CDR1 MDHEN, CDR2 SYDVKM. The CDR3 is 15 amino acids. As DNA, the CDR3 is TGTGCCAGCAGTTCTGGAGCCCCTCTCGTGAATGAGCAGTTCTTC. It encodes CASSSGAPLVNEQFF. The full variable domain, with the rest looked up from reference TRBV28 and TRBJ2-1, is DVKVTQSSRYLVKRTGEKVFLECVQDMDHENMFWYRQDPGLGLRLIYFSYDVKMKEKGDIPEGYSVSREKKERFSLILESASTNQTSMYLCASSSGAPLVNEQFFGPGTRLTVL.

V usage is TRBV24-1 and J usage is TRBJ2-5; 10 bases match TRBD2. The CDR3 has 17 residues. Germline assignment: CDR1 KGHDR and CDR2 SFDVKD. V shed 3 bases, J shed 2 bases, and the junction held 8 bases outside the gene matches. The DNA for the CDR3 is TGTGCCACCAGTGATATTGCTAGCGGGAGCGGGCAAGAGACCCAGTACTTC. Translated, it gives CATSDIASGSGQETQYF.

The rearrangement uses TRBV27 and TRBJ1-2; 7 nucleotides align to TRBD1. Trimming cost V 4 bases and J 0 bases; bases outside gene matches: 11. CDR1 and CDR2 from the germline V gene are MNHEY and SMNVEV (reference sequence). The CDR3 is 17 amino acids. The CDR3 DNA sequence: TGTGCCAGCAGTTCGAGCGCCGGGACAGCAACTAACTATGGCTACACCTTC. Its protein product is CASSSSAGTATNYGYTF.

The chain combines TRBV3-1 (or the pseudogene TRBV3-2) with TRBJ1-3, with 12 nucleotides matching TRBD1. V gave up 6 bases and J gave up 0 bases; unmatched junction bases: 12. CDR1 is LGHDT and CDR2 is YNNKEL in the germline V gene (reference sequence). The CDR3 totals 19 residues. CDR3 DNA sequence: TGTGCCAGCAGTCACCGGGACAGGGGGCCTTCGAGCTCTGGAAACACCATATATTTT. It codes for CASSHRDRGPSSSGNTIYF.

The chain couples TRBV18 to TRBJ1-4; TRBD1 agrees at 10 bases. The germline V gene has CDR1 KGHSH and CDR2 LQKENI. This CDR3 spans 15 amino acids. With V trimmed by 0 bases and J by 8 bases, 3 bases remained unmatched. The CDR3, as DNA: TGTGCCAGCTCACCACCGACAGGGGGCAAAGAAAAACTGTTTTTT. Its protein product is CASSPPTGGKEKLFF. Full variable domain (outside the CDR3, taken from reference TRBV18 and TRBJ1-4): NAGVMQNPRHLVRRRGQEARLRCSPMKGHSHVYWYRQLPEEGLKFMVYLQKENIIDESGMPKERFSAEFPKEGPSILRIQQVVRGDSAAYFCASSPPTGGKEKLFFGSGTQLSVL.

This chain uses TRBV10-3 with TRBJ2-2; TRBD1 aligns across 11 bases. J was trimmed by 6 bases and V by 5 bases; bases with no gene match: 5. The CDR3 runs to 15 residues. CDR1 is ENHRY and CDR2 is SYGVKD in the germline V gene. The CDR3 region is CAISRTGGAAGELFF. Here the CDR3 DNA reads TGTGCCATCAGTCGGACAGGGGGCGCCGCCGGGGAGCTGTTTTTT.

Only one count was recorded for this clone. The chain is built from TRBV2 and TRBJ2-4, with 10 bases lining up with TRBD2. Germline assignment: CDR1 SNHLY and CDR2 FYNNEI. Trimming took 7 bases from V and 4 from J; bases not matched to a gene: 4. This CDR3 comprises 14 residues. The CDR3 here is CASTQTSGKNIQYF. CDR3 nucleotide sequence: TGTGCCAGCACCCAGACTAGCGGGAAAAACATTCAGTACTTC.

The chain has TRBV7-3 and TRBJ2-7; 7 bases match TRBD2. V lost 2 bases and J lost 0; bases outside the gene matches: 4. In germline, CDR1 is SGHTA, CDR2 FQGTGA. There are 15 residues in the CDR3. The CDR3 spells CASSLQGGDSYEQYF. The DNA for the CDR3 is TGTGCCAGCAGCTTACAGGGAGGGGACTCCTACGAGCAGTACTTC.

This clone was counted between two and nine times. J is TRBJ2-2 and V is TRBV24-1, with D possibly TRBD2 on 5 matching bases. CDR3 length equals 14 residues. Per germline, CDR1 KGHDR and CDR2 SFDVKD. V lost 7 bases and J lost 3, with 11 bases in between. The CDR3 reads CATRPDGDTGELFF. CDR3 coding DNA: TGTGCCACCAGACCCGACGGGGACACCGGGGAGCTGTTTTTT.

The rearrangement uses TRBV2 and TRBJ1-2; possibly TRBD1 for D (6 bases). The V and J ends lost 5 bases and 4 bases respectively, with 8 bases between them. This CDR3 is built from 12 residues. Germline V CDR1 and CDR2: SNHLY, FYNNEI. This chain's CDR3 is CASSQGTYGYTF. DNA for the CDR3: TGTGCCAGCAGTCAGGGGACCTATGGCTACACCTTC.

The chain's CDR3 is CASSPRTGQETQYF. DNA for the CDR3: TGTGCCAGCAGCCCTCGGACAGGCCAAGAGACCCAGTACTTC. The rearrangement joins TRBV7-9 to TRBJ2-5; TRBD1 agrees at 7 bases. This CDR3 is 14 amino acids long. Losses at the gene ends were 5 bases for V and 1 base for J; bases not matched to a gene: 4. CDR1 and CDR2 (germline): SEHNR, FQNEAQ (reference sequence).

The chain uses TRBV6-5 and TRBJ1-4; possibly TRBD1 for D (6 bases). This CDR3 has 15 residues. V dropped 0 bases and J dropped 8 bases, with 13 bases sitting between them. In germline, CDR1 is MNHEY, CDR2 SVGAGI. In DNA form, the CDR3 reads TGTGCCAGCAGTTACTCAACAGGGTTGGGCGAAAAACTGTTTTTT. It specifies CASSYSTGLGEKLFF.

The sample holds one count of this clone. J is TRBJ2-3 and V is TRBV28; 10 bases are shared with TRBD2. The germline CDR1 and CDR2 sequences are MDHEN and SYDVKM. V shed 5 bases, J shed 3 bases, and the junction held 5 bases outside the gene matches. This CDR3 spans 15 amino acids. CDR3 coding DNA: TGTGCCAGCAGTGTACTAGCGGGAATTACAGATACGCAGTATTTT. Residues: CASSVLAGITDTQYF.

The chain combines TRBV19 with TRBJ2-1; possible D gene TRBD2, 6 bases. The V end was cut by 11 bases, the J end by 6 bases, with 17 bases between. The germline V gene encodes CDR1 LNHDA and CDR2 SQIVND (reference sequence). The CDR3 loop spans 13 amino acids. CDR3: CASKGRDGNEQFF. CDR3 coding DNA: TGTGCCTCGAAGGGGCGGGACGGCAATGAGCAGTTCTTC.

This chain joins TRBV15 and TRBJ1-6, with TRBD1 as a possible D gene (6 bases). This CDR3 contains 15 residues. Looked up from germline, CDR1 is LNHNV and CDR2 is YYDKDF (reference sequence). Deletions cut 5 bases from V and 5 bases from J, with 13 bases between. The CDR3 nucleotides read TGTGCCACCAGCGGATCCACAGGGCATAATTCACCCCTCCACTTT. Residues: CATSGSTGHNSPLHF.